This note documents a single TCR beta chain sequence. The germline V gene encodes CDR1 MDHEN and CDR2 SYDVKM. The CDR3 runs to 13 residues. Deletions cut 6 bases from V and 1 base from J, with 9 bases between. This specimen comes from a study of shared clonotypes between healthy human individuals. Some clones are missing from TCRdb's copy, which holds only in-frame ones; the method was immunoSEQ multiplex PCR. The sample contains 2 million to 2.5 million clones, approximately 96% of which appear only once. V and J are TRBV28 and TRBJ1-2, with a possible D match to TRBD1 (6 bases). The material sequenced was naive CD4+ T cells sorted from blood. The sample's subset: CD45RA+ positively selected. This TCR derives from a young man in good health. The CDR3 is CASRLDSNYGYTF. DNA for the CDR3: TGTGCCAGCAGGTTGGACAGTAACTATGGCTACACCTTC.